The text below deals with one TCR beta chain. What it binds is unknown. A multiplex PCR was run with 60 Vbeta primers and 13 Jbeta primers. Assay used: immunoSEQ multiplex PCR; TCRdb lists only in-frame clones, some missing. This sample carries about 180,000 clones, less than 90% of them seen once, and the ten largest clones take around 1.4%. Trimming took off 6 bases at V and 2 bases at J, with 11 bases between the two ends. In germline, CDR1 is KGHSH, CDR2 LQKENI. The CDR3 length is 13 residues. The data originate from a study of cytomegalovirus exposure and HLA in healthy donors. Study-wide findings and caveats: Sequences of the TCR beta chain were said to predict the HLA-A and HLA-B alleles of most subjects accurately. Some V segments could not be told apart, so they were left out, TRBV6-2 and TRBV6-3 among them. In an earlier analysis, most TCR beta V segments were productive about 90% or about 30% of the time.

This chain connects TRBV18 to TRBJ2-7; no definite D call. The TCR comes from a girl between 5 and 17 years old in good health and CMV-seropositive. Sequenced material: PBMCs. CDR3 residues: CASSPVKTYEQYF. The DNA for the CDR3 is TGTGCCAGCTCCCCGGTGAAAACCTACGAGCAGTACTTC.